The clone carrying this T cell receptor beta chain was detected a few times. Its target is not known. The data stem from a study of T cell repertoires in cytomegalovirus infection. About the study: The public TCR beta signatures pointed to both CMV infection and matching HLA type. Overall study results and limits: Carriage of CMV together with the relevant HLA was identifiable through cumulative public TCR beta family frequency. HLA-C-restricted TCR beta clonotypes specific for CMV led the ex vivo response.

Germline CDR1 SQVTM, CDR2 ANQGSEA. There are 11 residues in the CDR3. V was trimmed by 6 bases and J by 0 bases, leaving 5 bases between them. MiXCR, applied by TCRdb to the reads, yields one record per CDR3 protein. The sample comprises about 330,000 distinct CDR3 sequences, more than 8% of which are singletons, and approximately 4.7% rests with the top ten. The sequencing sample was made of PBMCs. The source is a human donor in good health (CMV status not recorded). Some clones in this sample may be carry-over from other donors' samples. The genes are TRBV29-1 and TRBJ2-5; TRBD2 might be the D (5 bases). CDR3 nucleotide sequence: TGCAGCGTGACTAACCAAGAGACCCAGTACTTC. Translation gives CSVTNQETQYF.